This T cell receptor (beta chain) was documented in a study of T cell changes during pregnancy in multiple sclerosis. Clones were sequenced by immunoSEQ multiplex PCR, and TCRdb holds only the in-frame ones, with some missing. The repertoire holds about 40,000 clones, with 75% to 95% as singletons. Deletions cut 6 bases from V and 0 bases from J, with 16 bases between. Germline loops: CDR1 SGHRS, CDR2 YFSETQ. This CDR3 comprises 15 residues. The sequence derives from a female donor with multiple sclerosis, enrolled in a pregnancy study. The specimen was CD4+ T cells from peripheral blood mononuclear cells, collected in the third trimester of pregnancy. This chain uses TRBV5-1 with TRBJ2-7; D remains unclear. As DNA, the CDR3 is TGCGCCAGCATCGTTACGGAGAGCCCCTCCTACGAGCAGTACTTC. Translation gives CASIVTESPSYEQYF.